At least ten counts were recorded for the clone carrying this T cell receptor (beta chain). What it binds is not known. TCRdb ran MiXCR on the 5' RACE reads and lists one entry per CDR3 protein. The repertoire holds about 110,000 distinct CDR3 sequences, with around 17% as singletons. These data come from a study of T-cell memory formation after mild COVID-19. Study results and caveats: The main location of contracting CD4+ clones was CM and EM, and that of contracting CD8+ clones was EMRA. Clones shrinking from day 15 to 85 showed even CD4/CD8 mixes; later expanders tilted CD4+.

V was clipped by 6 bases and J by 1 base, with 12 bases between them. This CDR3 is 14 amino acids long. The rearrangement links TRBV12-3 or TRBV12-4 to TRBJ1-1, with unresolved D. Sequencing was done on a sample of PBMCs or a T cell subset sorted from them (not recorded which). The TCR sequence derives from a man aged 18 to 35 who had mild COVID-19 (a few samples of this study predate the infection). Cell type and time point are not known. DNA of the CDR3: TGTGCCAGCAGCCCCCCGGGAAGGAACACTGAAGCTTTCTTT. Residues: CASSPPGRNTEAFF.